This record looks at one T cell receptor beta chain sequence and its context. The antigen is not known. The data stem from a study of T cell responses to AZD1222 COVID-19 vaccine. The study, taken as a whole, reports: Seropositive status at baseline applied to only 5 or 6 AZD1222 recipients. Across spike, vaccine-associated CD4 TCRs were found, dominant at 160-218 and 743-854. It was only after the peak T cell response that any repertoires were sampled.

Clones were read by immunoSEQ multiplex PCR, and TCRdb kept only the in-frame ones, dropping some. The table has approximately 90,000 clones, roughly 89% seen once. This CDR3 comprises 12 residues. The V and J ends lost 7 bases and 5 bases, in that order; junction bases with no gene match: 2. Germline CDR1 and CDR2: SGHDT and YYEEEE. The rearrangement links TRBV5-6 to TRBJ1-5, with 8 nucleotides matching TRBD1. The sample was peripheral blood, taken on day 0 of AZD1222 vaccination. This TCR was sampled from an adult in good health. In nucleotides, the CDR3 is TGTGCCAGCGCGACAGGGGATCAGCCCCAGCATTTT. Encoded protein: CASATGDQPQHF.